This T cell receptor beta chain was captured in a study of T cell responses to AZD1222 COVID-19 vaccine. TCRdb keeps only in-frame clones here, not all; method: immunoSEQ multiplex PCR. The data show 150,000 to 200,000 clones, about 90% seen once. V lost 5 bases, J lost 5 bases, and 12 bases lay in between. The CDR3 extends over 13 amino acids. Germline values: CDR1 SGHTA, CDR2 FQGTGA. Broader study findings: Repertoire sampling happened only post peak T cell response.

Concerning this clone itself: Its antigen is not identified.

The clonotype comes from an adult in good health. The sample in question was peripheral blood, obtained on day 0 of MenACWY control vaccination. The rearrangement joins TRBV7-3 to TRBJ1-1; D unclear. This CDR3 reads CASSPNPGTEAFF. The CDR3, as DNA: TGTGCCAGCAGCCCGAACCCTGGTACTGAAGCTTTCTTT.